This T cell receptor beta chain was observed in a study of T cell changes during pregnancy in multiple sclerosis. The V end lost 0 bases, the J end lost 1 base, and 6 bases lay between the germline ends. CDR3 size: 14 residues. Germline V gives CDR1 MNHEY, CDR2 SVGAGI. Data came from immunoSEQ multiplex PCR; TCRdb stores just in-frame clones and leaves some out. The table lists tens of thousands of clones, 90% of them singletons. V and J are TRBV6-5 and TRBJ1-1, with a possible D match to TRBD1 (6 bases). Sequenced material: CD8+ T cells from peripheral blood mononuclear cells, taken in the third trimester of pregnancy. The TCR originated in a female donor with multiple sclerosis, enrolled in a pregnancy study. This CDR3 reads CASSYSDRNTEAFF. CDR3 nucleotide sequence: TGTGCCAGCAGTTACTCGGACAGGAACACTGAAGCTTTCTTT.